A single sample gave rise to the 28 T cell receptor beta chains below, sequenced in a study of blood T cell repertoires in COVID-19. Generated by immunoSEQ multiplex PCR, the TCRdb table keeps only in-frame clones and is missing some. The sample lists 110,000 or so clones, roughly 76% occurring once. Sequencing was performed on peripheral blood. These receptors were taken from a woman in her 70s with acute or convalescent COVID-19.

The J gene is TRBJ1-2, the V gene TRBV19; TRBD1 agrees at 9 bases. The junction had 2 bases not matched to a gene; V was cut back by 5 bases and J by 1 base. Germline CDR1 and CDR2: LNHDA and SQIVND (reference sequence). This CDR3 contains 14 residues. Here the CDR3 DNA reads TGTGCCAGTAGTCCGGGACAGGGTAACTATGGCTACACCTTC. Protein: CASSPGQGNYGYTF.

The V call is TRBV27, the J call TRBJ1-5; maybe TRBD1 (5 bases). There are 15 residues in the CDR3. V lost 5 bases to trimming and J lost 2 bases, with 13 bases between them. From germline, CDR1 is MNHEY and CDR2 SMNVEV (reference sequence). The CDR3 bases are TGTGCCAGCAGTATAACAGGTAGGGGCAATCAGCCCCAGCATTTT. This translates into CASSITGRGNQPQHF.

The V gene is TRBV28, the J gene TRBJ2-1; 7 bases align to TRBD2. This CDR3 region has 19 residues. V was pared by 0 bases and J by 0 bases, with 11 bases of the junction left unmatched. Germline V lookup: CDR1 MDHEN, CDR2 SYDVKM. The CDR3, as DNA: TGTGCCAGCAGTTTATGGGGGACCGGCGGGGAGGGCTCCTACAATGAGCAGTTCTTC. Translation gives CASSLWGTGGEGSYNEQFF.

This rearrangement joins TRBV3-1 (or the pseudogene TRBV3-2) to TRBJ2-1; D is perhaps TRBD2 (6 bases). CDR3 length: 17 residues. Germline assignment: CDR1 LGHDT and CDR2 YNNKEL (reference sequence). The V gene lost 2 bases and the J gene lost 12 bases, with 26 bases spanning the gap. The CDR3 nucleotides are TGTGCCAGCAGCCAATTGGGTGATGGGGGAGGCCCTAGGAGGCAGTTCTTC. This translates into CASSQLGDGGGPRRQFF.

The CDR3 spells CATSSDRGRNEQYF. The CDR3 DNA reads as TGTGCCACCAGCAGCGACAGGGGGCGGAACGAGCAGTACTTC. This chain links TRBV15 with TRBJ2-7; 10 bases agree with TRBD1. The V gene end was trimmed by 3 bases and the J gene end by 5 bases; junction bases not matched to a gene: 4. Germline V gene lookup returns CDR1 LNHNV and CDR2 YYDKDF (reference sequence). The CDR3 consists of 14 residues.

This clone was seen a few times. This rearrangement joins TRBV9 to TRBJ1-2, with no clear D. The CDR3 consists of 19 residues. Per germline, CDR1 SGDLS and CDR2 YYNGEE. Trimming stripped 4 bases from V and 4 bases from J, with 29 bases between. CDR3 DNA sequence: TGTGCCAGCAGCCCCCCCAAAGTGGAGGGAGCGGCCAATGTCTATGGCTACACCTTC. It codes for CASSPPKVEGAANVYGYTF.

The CDR3 sequence is CASSLVRTSGTDTQYF. Written as DNA, the CDR3 is TGTGCCAGCAGCTTAGTTCGGACTAGCGGTACAGATACGCAGTATTTT. The chain carries TRBV7-2 and TRBJ2-3, with 10 positions matching TRBD2. The length of the CDR3 is 16 residues. The junction had 4 bases not matched to a gene; V was cut back by 1 base and J by 3 bases. Germline V CDR1 and CDR2: SGHTA, FQGNSA.

The V and J genes are TRBV7-3 and TRBJ2-7, with TRBD2 matching over 14 bases. With 4 bases clipped from V and 9 bases from J, the junction kept 5 bases outside the gene matches. From germline, CDR1 is SGHTA and CDR2 FQGTGA. This CDR3 is 14 amino acids long. Here the CDR3 reads CASSSGLAGGVQYF. CDR3 DNA sequence: TGTGCCAGCAGCTCCGGACTAGCGGGAGGAGTGCAGTACTTC.

CDR3 DNA: TGTGCCAGCAGTTTAGAAGGCCAGGGTTGGTATTATGGCTACACCTTC. This sequence encodes CASSLEGQGWYYGYTF. The V call is TRBV28, the J call TRBJ1-2; possible D gene TRBD1, 5 bases. The CDR3 is 16 amino acids. Trimming stripped 2 bases from V and 5 bases from J, with 18 bases between. CDR1 is MDHEN and CDR2 is SYDVKM in the germline V gene.

The chain joins TRBV2 to TRBJ1-5; 12 bases map to TRBD1. The germline CDR1 and CDR2 sequences are SNHLY and FYNNEI. The V segment lost 4 bases and the J segment 5 bases; nucleotides outside the gene matches: 9. This CDR3 is built from 17 residues. Written as DNA, the CDR3 is TGTGCCAGCAGTGTGGGGACAGGGGGCCCCAGGGATCAGCCCCAGCATTTT. Encoded protein: CASSVGTGGPRDQPQHF.

The chain uses TRBV4-3 and TRBJ2-2; 11 bases are a match to TRBD1. This CDR3 is 15 amino acids long. The germline V gene has CDR1 LGHNA and CDR2 YSLEER. J was trimmed by 4 bases and V by 5 bases; bases with no gene match: 3. CDR3 protein: CASSWTGGFTGELFF. In nucleotides, the CDR3 is TGCGCCAGCAGCTGGACAGGGGGCTTCACCGGGGAGCTGTTTTTT.

CDR3 in DNA: TGTGCCAGCAGCCCTCAAGCCCAAGAGACCCAGTACTTC. Translating gives CASSPQAQETQYF. The V gene is TRBV7-9, the J gene TRBJ2-5; D not resolved. V was shortened by 5 bases and J by 1 base, with 8 bases between the two germline ends. CDR3 length equals 13 residues. Germline lookup yields CDR1 SEHNR and CDR2 FQNEAQ (reference sequence).

This chain's CDR3 is CAWSGGGRAQETQYF. The CDR3 coding sequence is TGTGCCTGGAGTGGCGGAGGTAGAGCCCAAGAGACCCAGTACTTC. The chain combines TRBV30 with TRBJ2-5, with D perhaps TRBD2 (5 bases). CDR1 is GTSNPN and CDR2 is SVGIG in the germline V gene (reference sequence). This CDR3 contains 15 residues. V was pared by 1 base and J by 1 base, with 13 bases between.

The chain has TRBV19 and TRBJ2-2; TRBD2 matches 13 bases. Per the germline V gene, CDR1 is LNHDA and CDR2 is SQIVND (reference sequence). V trimming: 7 bases; J trimming: 7 bases; junction bases outside the gene matches: 12. The CDR3 runs to 17 residues. The chain's CDR3 is CASKPRGTSGKGGELFF. The CDR3 nucleotides are TGTGCCAGTAAGCCGAGGGGGACTAGCGGGAAAGGCGGGGAGCTGTTTTTT.

The chain joins TRBV5-4 to TRBJ1-2; the D is unclear. CDR1 is SGHNT, CDR2 YYREEE, per germline (reference sequence). Trimming stripped 4 bases from V and 4 bases from J, with 17 bases between. CDR3 size: 15 residues. CDR3 nucleotide sequence: TGTGCCAGCAGCCCCTCGTTGTTTTCCCCCTATGGCTACACCTTC. This gives the protein CASSPSLFSPYGYTF.

The chain is built from TRBV28 and TRBJ1-1; 7 bases are shared with TRBD1. The CDR3 has 15 residues. CDR1 is MDHEN and CDR2 is SYDVKM in the germline V gene. Trimming at V came to 4 bases and at J to 4 bases, leaving 9 bases not matched to a gene. CDR3 sequence reads: CASSSRTGLPTEAFF. CDR3 in DNA: TGTGCCAGCAGTTCTCGGACAGGCCTGCCCACTGAAGCTTTCTTT.

The chain employs TRBV28 and TRBJ1-1; 8 nucleotides match TRBD1. V lost 6 bases to trimming and J lost 2 bases; unmatched junction nucleotides: 8. Germline V gene data show CDR1 as MDHEN and CDR2 as SYDVKM. The CDR3 contains 15 residues. The CDR3 DNA is TGTGCCAGCAGCCAGAGGACAGGGCCAAACACTGAAGCTTTCTTT. Protein product: CASSQRTGPNTEAFF.

The chain uses TRBV14 and TRBJ2-1; 10 positions match TRBD2. The germline V gene encodes CDR1 SGHDN and CDR2 FVKESK. The trim removed 5 bases at V and 4 bases at J, leaving 5 bases unmatched. This CDR3 has 15 residues. CDR3 sequence reads: CASSISGGIYNEQFF. The CDR3, as DNA: TGTGCCAGCAGCATTAGCGGGGGGATTTACAATGAGCAGTTCTTC.

The chain carries TRBV11-2 and TRBJ1-1; D remains ambiguous. This CDR3 contains 16 residues. Germline CDR1 SGHAT, CDR2 FQNNGV. V lost 1 base and J lost 3, with 15 bases in between. The DNA for the CDR3 is TGTGCCAGCAGCTTAGGCGAATGGGCAGTGCACACTGAAGCTTTCTTT. The encoded protein is CASSLGEWAVHTEAFF.

V usage is TRBV9 and J usage is TRBJ2-1; D perhaps matches TRBD1 (5 bases). This CDR3 has 13 residues. The V and J ends lost 4 bases and 15 bases respectively, with 20 bases between them. The V gene's germline CDR1 is SGDLS and CDR2 YYNGEE. CDR3 nucleotide sequence: TGTGCCAGCAGCCCCTTACAGGTGAGCGCCCCGTTCTTC. Residues: CASSPLQVSAPFF.

This clone was recorded a few times. The chain links TRBV19 to TRBJ1-5; tentative D call: TRBD1 (6 bases). V was clipped by 4 bases and J by 0 bases, with 13 bases between them. The CDR3 has 16 amino acids. Germline V gene lookup returns CDR1 LNHDA and CDR2 SQIVND (reference sequence). CDR3 DNA: TGTGCCAGTAGTACCCGACAGGCGTATAGCAATCAGCCCCAGCATTTT. Translated: CASSTRQAYSNQPQHF.

The chain links TRBV7-9 to TRBJ1-2, with D possibly TRBD1 on 5 matching bases. V shed 5 bases and J shed 4 bases, with 11 bases lying between them. Germline loops: CDR1 SEHNR, CDR2 FQNEAQ (reference sequence). CDR3 length: 13 residues. The CDR3 DNA follows: TGTGCCAGCAGCCCCCCTGACAGCTATGGCTACACCTTC. Translation gives CASSPPDSYGYTF. Based on the CDR3 plus reference TRBV7-9 and TRBJ1-2, the full variable domain is DTGVSQNPRHKITKRGQNVTFRCDPISEHNRLYWYRQTLGQGPEFLTYFQNEAQLEKSRLLSDRFSAERPKGSFSTLEIQRTEQGDSAMYLCASSPPDSYGYTFGSGTRLTVV.

This clone was detected a few times. V usage is TRBV28 and J usage is TRBJ2-1, with 7 bases lining up with TRBD1. The CDR3 totals 15 residues. V trimming: 8 bases; J trimming: 4 bases; junction bases outside the gene matches: 11. Per the germline V gene, CDR1 is MDHEN and CDR2 is SYDVKM. The CDR3 DNA is TGTGCCAGCCTACCGTCAGGGGGTGATTACAATGAGCAGTTCTTC. Its protein product is CASLPSGGDYNEQFF.

This clone was recorded only once. J is TRBJ1-1 and V is TRBV6-5, with 7 bases that match TRBD1. V was clipped by 6 bases and J by 1 base; unmatched bases: 2. Germline V gene sequence: CDR1 MNHEY, CDR2 SVGAGI. This CDR3 has 13 amino acids. CDR3 sequence: CASSRDRNTEAFF. CDR3 nucleotide sequence: TGTGCCAGCAGCCGGGACAGGAACACTGAAGCTTTCTTT.

This chain connects TRBV5-4 to TRBJ2-3, with TRBD1 as a possible D gene (5 bases). Germline V gene sequence: CDR1 SGHNT, CDR2 YYREEE (reference sequence). This CDR3 is 14 amino acids long. V lost 4 bases and J 2 bases, leaving 11 bases between the germline ends. DNA for the CDR3: TGTGCCAGCAGCGCAGGGTTCGTCACAGATACGCAGTATTTT. Translation gives CASSAGFVTDTQYF.

This sequence joins TRBV7-9 and TRBJ2-5, with a weak D call TRBD1 (6 bases). V lost 5 bases and J lost 5, with 12 bases in between. From germline, CDR1 is SEHNR and CDR2 FQNEAQ (reference sequence). The CDR3 is 13 amino acids. CDR3 sequence reads: CASSLTGLETQYF. CDR3 DNA: TGTGCCAGCAGCCTTACAGGGTTGGAGACCCAGTACTTC.

The chain links TRBV5-1 to TRBJ2-2, with TRBD2 matching over 8 bases. The J segment lost 4 bases and the V segment lost 3 bases, leaving 5 bases of the junction unmatched. Germline CDR1 SGHRS, CDR2 YFSETQ. CDR3 length: 15 residues. This CDR3 reads CASSSAGVGTGELFF. In nucleotides, the CDR3 is TGCGCCAGCAGCTCAGCGGGAGTGGGCACCGGGGAGCTGTTTTTT. Based on the CDR3 plus reference TRBV5-1 and TRBJ2-2, the full variable domain is KAGVTQTPRYLIKTRGQQVTLSCSPISGHRSVSWYQQTPGQGLQFLFEYFSETQRNKGNFPGRFSGRQFSNSRSEMNVSTLELGDSALYLCASSSAGVGTGELFFGEGSRLTVL.

V gene TRBV5-1 combines with J gene TRBJ1-5; D gene ambiguous. V was clipped by 0 bases and J by 0 bases, with 7 bases between them. The CDR3 is made up of 15 amino acids. Germline assignment: CDR1 SGHRS and CDR2 YFSETQ. The CDR3 loop is CASSLDSYSNQPQHF. Written as DNA, the CDR3 is TGCGCCAGCAGCTTGGACAGCTATAGCAATCAGCCCCAGCATTTT.